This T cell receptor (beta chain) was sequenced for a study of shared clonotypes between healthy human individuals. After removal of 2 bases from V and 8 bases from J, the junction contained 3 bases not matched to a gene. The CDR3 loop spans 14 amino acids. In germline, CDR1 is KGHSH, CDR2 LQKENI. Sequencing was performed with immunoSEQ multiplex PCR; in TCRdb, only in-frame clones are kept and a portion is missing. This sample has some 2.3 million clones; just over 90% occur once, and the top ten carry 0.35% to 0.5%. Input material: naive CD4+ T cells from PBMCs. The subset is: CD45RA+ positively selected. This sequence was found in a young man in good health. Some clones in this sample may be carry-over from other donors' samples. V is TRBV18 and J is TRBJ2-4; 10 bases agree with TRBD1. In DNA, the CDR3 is TGTGCCAGCTCACCAGGGACAGGGGTCGACATTCAGTACTTC. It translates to CASSPGTGVDIQYF.